The entry that follows covers one T cell receptor beta chain sequence. The antigen remains undetermined. The record originates from a study of cytomegalovirus exposure and HLA in healthy donors. Study-wide findings and caveats: According to the study, 160 or so TCR beta chains were cytomegalovirus-associated. Researchers reportedly found TCR beta sequences accurately predicted most subjects' HLA-A and HLA-B alleles.

Germline trimming cut 0 bases from V and 7 bases from J; bases unmatched to any gene: 5. This CDR3 is built from 17 residues. Germline V gene sequence: CDR1 LNHNV, CDR2 YYDKDF (reference sequence). Researchers ran the PCR with 60 Vbeta and 13 Jbeta primers. Here immunoSEQ multiplex PCR was the method, and the copy in TCRdb shows in-frame clones only, minus some. The data show about 180,000 clones, with approximately 81% seen just once and over 2.5% held by the top ten. What was sequenced was PBMCs. V and J are TRBV15 and TRBJ2-2; 13 nucleotides agree with TRBD2. The receptor comes from a female donor in good health and CMV-seronegative. The CDR3 bases are TGTGCCACCAGCAGAGATCCAGGACTAGCGGGAGACGGGGAGCTGTTTTTT. This codes for CATSRDPGLAGDGELFF.